A single sample is the source of the 5 T cell receptor beta chains below, sequenced in a study of T cell responses to AZD1222 COVID-19 vaccine. Assay: immunoSEQ multiplex PCR; the TCRdb copy retains only in-frame clones and omits some. The repertoire includes 150,000 to 200,000 clones, approximately 95% of them detected once, and around 4% sits in the top ten. The input for sequencing was peripheral blood, taken on day 0 of AZD1222 vaccination. These receptors were collected from an adult in good health.

The V and J genes are TRBV4-1 and TRBJ1-2, with TRBD1 as a possible D gene (6 bases). The germline gives CDR1 MGHRA, CDR2 YSYEKL. With 0 bases removed from V and 2 bases from J, the gap between germline ends came to 13 bases. The CDR3 has 16 amino acids. The CDR3, as DNA: TGCGCCAGCAGCCAAGACGGGACATTCCCAAACTATGGCTACACCTTC. Translation: CASSQDGTFPNYGYTF.

The gene calls are TRBV11-2 and TRBJ1-1; D is possibly TRBD1 (6 bases). The V end was cut by 5 bases, the J end by 0 bases, with 19 bases between. The CDR3 is 17 residues long. From germline, CDR1 is SGHAT and CDR2 FQNNGV. CDR3 loop: CASSGPGAGYMNTEAFF. In DNA form, the CDR3 reads TGTGCCAGCAGCGGGCCAGGGGCGGGCTACATGAACACTGAAGCTTTCTTT.

The chain employs TRBV2 and TRBJ1-5; the D is unclear. The CDR3 is made up of 17 amino acids. V was cut by 3 bases and J by 0 bases, with 15 bases left in between. The germline V gene has CDR1 SNHLY and CDR2 FYNNEI. The CDR3 bases are TGTGCCAGCAGTGATATTATGGAGGAGTATAGCAATCAGCCCCAGCATTTT. This sequence encodes CASSDIMEEYSNQPQHF. Full variable domain (remainder filled in from reference TRBV2 and TRBJ1-5): EPEVTQTPSHQVTQMGQEVILRCVPISNHLYFYWYRQILGQKVEFLVSFYNNEISEKSEIFDDQFSVERPDGSNFTLKIRSTKLEDSAMYFCASSDIMEEYSNQPQHFGDGTRLSIL.

In nucleotides, the CDR3 is TGTGCCAGCAGCTTCACCGCAGCATCCTACGAGCAGTACTTC. As protein: CASSFTAASYEQYF. The rearrangement links TRBV7-9 to TRBJ2-7, with D hard to call. This CDR3 contains 14 residues. Trimming removed 3 bases from V and 1 base from J, with 10 bases in between. The germline gives CDR1 SEHNR, CDR2 FQNEAQ (reference sequence). Filled out from reference TRBV7-9 and TRBJ2-7, the complete variable domain reads DTGVSQNPRHKITKRGQNVTFRCDPISEHNRLYWYRQTLGQGPEFLTYFQNEAQLEKSRLLSDRFSAERPKGSFSTLEIQRTEQGDSAMYLCASSFTAASYEQYFGPGTRLTVT.

The rearrangement joins TRBV2 to TRBJ2-3, with D maybe TRBD1 (5 bases). The V gene's germline CDR1 is SNHLY and CDR2 FYNNEI. The ends were cut back, 7 bases at V and 4 bases at J, with 15 bases in the middle. CDR3 length: 14 residues. The CDR3 spells CASTKEGVADTQYF. The CDR3 coding sequence is TGTGCCAGCACCAAGGAAGGGGTGGCAGATACGCAGTATTTT.